A single T cell receptor beta chain is shown here with its context. As yet, its antigen is unknown. Germline CDR1 and CDR2: SGHAT and FQNNGV. The CDR3 is 18 residues long. V gave up 0 bases and J gave up 6 bases; unmatched junction bases: 16. The record originates from a study of cytomegalovirus exposure and HLA in healthy donors. Use of 60 Vbeta and 13 Jbeta primers characterized the PCR. Sequencing was performed with immunoSEQ multiplex PCR; in TCRdb, only in-frame clones are kept and a portion is missing. The sample has about 100,000 clones; 50% to 65% are singletons. Study-level findings and limits: Previously analyzed data showed that most TCR beta V segments were productive at a frequency of about 87% or about 30%. Later analysis demonstrated an association between a missense DCLRE1C variant and TCR beta V- and J-gene trimming.

The chain combines TRBV11-2 with TRBJ2-7; 8 bases align to TRBD2. The origin of this receptor is a man aged 25 to 40 in good health and CMV-seropositive. Sequencing input: PBMCs. Here the CDR3 reads CASSLDGNGAGGFREQYF. The CDR3 bases are TGTGCCAGCAGCTTAGATGGTAACGGGGCGGGGGGATTCCGCGAGCAGTACTTC.